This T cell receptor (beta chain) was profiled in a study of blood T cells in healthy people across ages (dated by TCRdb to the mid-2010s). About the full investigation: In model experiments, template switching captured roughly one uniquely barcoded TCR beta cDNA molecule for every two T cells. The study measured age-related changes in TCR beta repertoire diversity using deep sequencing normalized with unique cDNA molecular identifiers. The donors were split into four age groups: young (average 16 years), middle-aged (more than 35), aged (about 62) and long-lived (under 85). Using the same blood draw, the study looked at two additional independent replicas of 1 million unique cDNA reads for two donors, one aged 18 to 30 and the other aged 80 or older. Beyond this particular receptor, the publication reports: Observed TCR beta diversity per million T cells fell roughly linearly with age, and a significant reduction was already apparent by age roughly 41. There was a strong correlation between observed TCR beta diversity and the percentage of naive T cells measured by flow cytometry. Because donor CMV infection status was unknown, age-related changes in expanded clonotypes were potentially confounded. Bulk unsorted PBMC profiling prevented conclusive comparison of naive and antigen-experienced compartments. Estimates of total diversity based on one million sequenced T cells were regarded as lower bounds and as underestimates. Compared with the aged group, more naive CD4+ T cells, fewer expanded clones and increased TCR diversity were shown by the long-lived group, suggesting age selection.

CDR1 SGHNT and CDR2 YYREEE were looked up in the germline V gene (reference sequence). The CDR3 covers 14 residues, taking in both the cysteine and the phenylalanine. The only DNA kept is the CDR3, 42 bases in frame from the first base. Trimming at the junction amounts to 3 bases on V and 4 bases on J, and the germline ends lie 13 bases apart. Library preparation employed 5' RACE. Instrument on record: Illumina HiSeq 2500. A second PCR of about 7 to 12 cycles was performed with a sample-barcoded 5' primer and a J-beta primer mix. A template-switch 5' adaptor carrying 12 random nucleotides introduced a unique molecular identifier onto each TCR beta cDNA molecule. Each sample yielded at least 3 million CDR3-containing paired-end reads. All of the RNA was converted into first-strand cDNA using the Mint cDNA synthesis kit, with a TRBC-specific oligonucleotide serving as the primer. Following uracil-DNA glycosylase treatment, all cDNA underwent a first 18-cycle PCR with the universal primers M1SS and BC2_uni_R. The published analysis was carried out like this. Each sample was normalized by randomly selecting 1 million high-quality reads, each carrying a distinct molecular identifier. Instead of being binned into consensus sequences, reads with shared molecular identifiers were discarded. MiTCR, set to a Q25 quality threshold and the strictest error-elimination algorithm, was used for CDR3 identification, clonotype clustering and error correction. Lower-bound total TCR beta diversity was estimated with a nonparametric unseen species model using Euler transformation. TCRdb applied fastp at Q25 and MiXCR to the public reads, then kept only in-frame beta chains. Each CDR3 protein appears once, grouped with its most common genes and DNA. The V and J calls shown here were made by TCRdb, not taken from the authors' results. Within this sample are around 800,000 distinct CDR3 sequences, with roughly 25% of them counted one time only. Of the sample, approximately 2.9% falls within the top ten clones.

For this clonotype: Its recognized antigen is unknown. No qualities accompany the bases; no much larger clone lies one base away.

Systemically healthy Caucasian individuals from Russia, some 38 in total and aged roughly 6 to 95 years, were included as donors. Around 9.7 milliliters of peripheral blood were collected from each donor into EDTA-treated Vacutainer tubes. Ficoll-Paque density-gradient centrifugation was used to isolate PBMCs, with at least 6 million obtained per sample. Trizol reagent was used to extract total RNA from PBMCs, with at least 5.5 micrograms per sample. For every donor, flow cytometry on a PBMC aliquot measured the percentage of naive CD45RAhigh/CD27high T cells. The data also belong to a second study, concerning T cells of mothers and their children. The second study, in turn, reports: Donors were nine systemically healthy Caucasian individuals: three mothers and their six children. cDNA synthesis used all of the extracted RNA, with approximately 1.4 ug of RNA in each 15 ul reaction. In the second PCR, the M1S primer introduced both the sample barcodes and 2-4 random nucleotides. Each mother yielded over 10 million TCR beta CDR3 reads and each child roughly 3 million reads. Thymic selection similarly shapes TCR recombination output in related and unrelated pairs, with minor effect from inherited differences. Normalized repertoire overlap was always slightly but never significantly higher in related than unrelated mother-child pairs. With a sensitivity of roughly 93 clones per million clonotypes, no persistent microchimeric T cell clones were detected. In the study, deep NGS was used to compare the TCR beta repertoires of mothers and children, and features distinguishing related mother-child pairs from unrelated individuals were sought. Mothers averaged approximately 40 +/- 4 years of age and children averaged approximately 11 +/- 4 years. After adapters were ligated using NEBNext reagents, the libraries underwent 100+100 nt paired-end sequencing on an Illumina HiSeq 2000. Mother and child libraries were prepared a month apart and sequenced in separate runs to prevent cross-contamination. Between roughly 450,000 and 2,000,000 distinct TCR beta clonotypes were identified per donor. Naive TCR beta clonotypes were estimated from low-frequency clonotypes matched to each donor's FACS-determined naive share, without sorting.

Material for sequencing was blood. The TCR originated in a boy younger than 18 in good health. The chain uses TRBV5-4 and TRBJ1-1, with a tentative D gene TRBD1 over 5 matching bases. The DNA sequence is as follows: TGTGCCAGCAGCTCGTTGAGGGGAGGCACTGAAGCTTTCTTT. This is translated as CASSSLRGGTEAFF.